Sequencing of this T cell receptor (beta chain) was carried out in a study of control samples from healthy donors and cancer patients. Data came from immunoSEQ multiplex PCR; TCRdb stores just in-frame clones and leaves some out. The table lists some 210,000 clones, roughly nine tenths of them singletons, with 1.8% in the top ten. This clone came up a few times. The V and J ends lost 1 base and 2 bases respectively, with 2 bases between them. The CDR3 extends over 12 amino acids. Germline values: CDR1 SEHNR, CDR2 FQNEAQ (reference sequence). This chain uses TRBV7-9 with TRBJ1-2; no clear D gene. The receptor comes from a man aged 25-45 years in good health. Input material: blood. The CDR3 DNA reads as TGTGCCAGCAGCTTAGACAACTATGGCTACACCTTC. This encodes CASSLDNYGYTF.